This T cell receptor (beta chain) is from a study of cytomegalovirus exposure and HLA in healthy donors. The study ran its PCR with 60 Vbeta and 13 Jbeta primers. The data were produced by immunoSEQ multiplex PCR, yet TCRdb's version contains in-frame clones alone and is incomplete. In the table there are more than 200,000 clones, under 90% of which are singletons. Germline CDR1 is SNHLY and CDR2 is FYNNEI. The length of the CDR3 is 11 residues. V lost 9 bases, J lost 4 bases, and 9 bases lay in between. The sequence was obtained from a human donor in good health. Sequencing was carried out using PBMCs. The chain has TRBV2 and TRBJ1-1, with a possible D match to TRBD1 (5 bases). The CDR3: CARGLVTEAFF. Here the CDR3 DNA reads TGTGCCAGGGGGCTTGTCACTGAAGCTTTCTTT.